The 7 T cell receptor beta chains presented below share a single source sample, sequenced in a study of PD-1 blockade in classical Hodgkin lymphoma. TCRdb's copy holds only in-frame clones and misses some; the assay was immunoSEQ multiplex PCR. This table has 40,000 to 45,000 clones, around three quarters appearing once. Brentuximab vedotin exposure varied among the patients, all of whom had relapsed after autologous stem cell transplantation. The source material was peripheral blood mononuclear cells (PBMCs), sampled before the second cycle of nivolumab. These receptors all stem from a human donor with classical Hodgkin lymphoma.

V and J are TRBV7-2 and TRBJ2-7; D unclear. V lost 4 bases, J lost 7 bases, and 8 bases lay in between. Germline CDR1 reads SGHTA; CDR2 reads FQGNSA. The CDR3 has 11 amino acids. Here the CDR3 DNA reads TGTGCCAGCAGCTCTACATCGGAGCAGTACTTC. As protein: CASSSTSEQYF.

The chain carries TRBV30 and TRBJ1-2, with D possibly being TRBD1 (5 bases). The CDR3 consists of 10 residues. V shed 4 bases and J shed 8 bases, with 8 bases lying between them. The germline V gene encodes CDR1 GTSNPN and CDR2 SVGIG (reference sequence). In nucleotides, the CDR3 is TGTGCCTGGAATCAGGGCGGCTACACCTTC. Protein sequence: CAWNQGGYTF.

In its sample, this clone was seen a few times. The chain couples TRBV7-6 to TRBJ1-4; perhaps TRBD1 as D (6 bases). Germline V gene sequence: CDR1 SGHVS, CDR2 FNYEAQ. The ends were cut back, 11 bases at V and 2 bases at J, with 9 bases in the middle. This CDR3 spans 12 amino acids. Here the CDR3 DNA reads TGTGCCTCGGGGGCGACTAATGAAAAACTGTTTTTT. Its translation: CASGATNEKLFF.

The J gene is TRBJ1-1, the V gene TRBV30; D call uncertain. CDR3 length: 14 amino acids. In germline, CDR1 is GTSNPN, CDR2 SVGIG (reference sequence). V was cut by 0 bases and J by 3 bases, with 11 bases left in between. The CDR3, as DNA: TGTGCCTGGAGTGTTCCGGGGTCATACACTGAAGCTTTCTTT. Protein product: CAWSVPGSYTEAFF. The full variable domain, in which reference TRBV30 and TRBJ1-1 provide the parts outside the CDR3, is SQTIHQWPATLVQPVGSPLSLECTVEGTSNPNLYWYRQAAGRGLQLLFYSVGIGQISSEVPQNLSASRPQDRQFILSSKKLLLSDSGFYLCAWSVPGSYTEAFFGQGTRLTVV.

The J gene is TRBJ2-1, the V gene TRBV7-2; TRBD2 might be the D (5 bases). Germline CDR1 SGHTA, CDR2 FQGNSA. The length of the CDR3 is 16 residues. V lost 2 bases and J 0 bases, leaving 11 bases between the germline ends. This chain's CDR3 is CASSLYGGRSYNEQFF. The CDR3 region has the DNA TGTGCCAGCAGCTTATACGGCGGGCGCTCCTACAATGAGCAGTTCTTC.

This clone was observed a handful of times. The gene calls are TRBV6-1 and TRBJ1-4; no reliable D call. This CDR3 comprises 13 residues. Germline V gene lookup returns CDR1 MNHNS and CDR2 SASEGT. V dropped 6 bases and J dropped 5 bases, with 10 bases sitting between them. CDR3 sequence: CASRETVNEKLFF. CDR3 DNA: TGTGCCAGCAGAGAGACGGTAAATGAAAAACTGTTTTTT.

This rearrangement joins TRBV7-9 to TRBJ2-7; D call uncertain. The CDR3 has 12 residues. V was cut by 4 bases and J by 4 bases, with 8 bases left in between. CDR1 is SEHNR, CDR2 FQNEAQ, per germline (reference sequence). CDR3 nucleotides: TGTGCCAGCAGCTCGAGTTGGTACGAGCAGTACTTC. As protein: CASSSSWYEQYF.